The 5 T cell receptor beta chains below all came from one sample that was sequenced in a study of cytomegalovirus exposure and HLA in healthy donors. 60 Vbeta and 13 Jbeta primers were used in PCR. The assay was immunoSEQ multiplex PCR, and TCRdb's table has in-frame clones only and misses some. This repertoire shows 150,000 or so clones, around 84% found once; its top ten account for less than 3.5%. The sequenced sample consisted of PBMCs. These receptors originate from a middle-aged man in good health and CMV-seropositive.

The chain has TRBV11-1 and TRBJ2-3; TRBD2 aligns across 10 bases. The V and J ends lost 9 bases and 3 bases, in that order; junction bases with no gene match: 3. This CDR3 has 13 amino acids. CDR1 is SGHAT, CDR2 FQDESV, per germline (reference sequence). CDR3 coding DNA: TGTGCCAGTACTAGCGGGACTACAGATACGCAGTATTTT. Residues: CASTSGTTDTQYF.

This clone occurred once. The V and J genes are TRBV7-8 and TRBJ2-2; TRBD2 agrees at 7 bases. Trimming removed 7 bases from V and 5 bases from J; junction bases left unmatched: 13. Germline CDR1 and CDR2: SGHVS and FQNEAQ. The CDR3 is 16 amino acids. The CDR3 protein is CASTRRPSGDTGELFF. In DNA, the CDR3 is TGTGCCAGCACCCGAAGGCCTAGCGGAGATACCGGGGAGCTGTTTTTT.

This clone was seen only a few times. This chain links TRBV6-5 with TRBJ1-1; 8 nucleotides match TRBD1. CDR1 and CDR2 from the germline V gene are MNHEY and SVGAGI. With 5 bases clipped from V and 9 bases from J, the junction kept 8 bases outside the gene matches. This CDR3 has 13 residues. The CDR3 bases are TGTGCCAGCAGTCTGCTTCGACAGGGGAAAGCTTTCTTT. Translating it yields CASSLLRQGKAFF.

This rearrangement joins TRBV18 to TRBJ1-4, with D uncertain. The V end lost 0 bases, the J end lost 3 bases, and 8 bases lay between the germline ends. The CDR3 consists of 15 residues. Germline lookup yields CDR1 KGHSH and CDR2 LQKENI. DNA for the CDR3: TGTGCCAGCTCACCACCGGTTGGAGCTAATGAAAAACTGTTTTTT. Translating gives CASSPPVGANEKLFF.

CDR3 nucleotide sequence: TGTGCCAGTAGTATCAAAGCGGGAGGAGGACCCTACGAGCAGTACTTC. This codes for CASSIKAGGGPYEQYF. The chain couples TRBV19 to TRBJ2-7, with 9 bases identical to TRBD2. Unmatched junction bases numbered 8, after V lost 3 bases and J lost 2 bases. Germline CDR1 LNHDA, CDR2 SQIVND (reference sequence). The CDR3 is 16 residues long.